What follows are 32 T cell receptor beta chains derived from one specimen sequenced in a study of cytomegalovirus exposure and HLA in healthy donors. PCR primers comprised 60 Vbeta and 13 Jbeta primers. The assay was immunoSEQ multiplex PCR, and TCRdb's table has in-frame clones only and misses some. The sample carries around 180,000 clones, more than 70% recorded once. Source material: PBMCs. The source is a girl between 10 and 17 years old in good health and CMV-seronegative.

This rearrangement joins TRBV7-9 to TRBJ1-2; 7 bases agree with TRBD1. V was pared by 3 bases and J by 6 bases, with 7 bases of the junction left unmatched. CDR1 is SEHNR, CDR2 FQNEAQ, per germline (reference sequence). The CDR3 has 14 residues. As DNA, the CDR3 is TGTGCCAGCAGCTTGACACACACAGGGGATGGCTACACCTTC. This encodes CASSLTHTGDGYTF.

V usage is TRBV25-1 and J usage is TRBJ1-4; 7 bases map to TRBD1. CDR1 and CDR2 from the germline V gene are MGHDK and SYGVNS. This CDR3 has 18 amino acids. V was pared by 4 bases and J by 5 bases, with 16 bases of the junction left unmatched. The CDR3 region is CASSALRTGLEENEKLFF. In nucleotides, the CDR3 is TGTGCCAGCAGTGCCCTCAGGACAGGTCTTGAGGAGAATGAAAAACTGTTTTTT. The whole variable domain, filled in from reference TRBV25-1 and TRBJ1-4, reads EADIYQTPRYLVIGTGKKITLECSQTMGHDKMYWYQQDPGMELHLIHYSYGVNSTEKGDLSSESTVSRIRTEHFPLTLESARPSHTSQYLCASSALRTGLEENEKLFFGSGTQLSVL.

The rearrangement joins TRBV11-2 to TRBJ2-5; a weak D match, TRBD1 (5 bases). This CDR3 comprises 14 residues. Germline CDR1 SGHAT, CDR2 FQNNGV. V lost 2 bases and J 4 bases, leaving 11 bases between the germline ends. The CDR3 nucleotides are TGTGCCAGCAGCTTAATCCTGGGGCGAGAGACCCAGTACTTC. Amino acid sequence: CASSLILGRETQYF.

This chain connects TRBV5-1 to TRBJ2-1; 7 nucleotides line up with TRBD2. Germline V gene sequence: CDR1 SGHRS, CDR2 YFSETQ. This CDR3 has 16 amino acids. The J segment lost 1 base and the V segment lost 2 bases, leaving 6 bases of the junction unmatched. The CDR3 spells CASSFLGAGSYNEQFF. Written as DNA, the CDR3 is TGCGCCAGCAGCTTCCTGGGAGCGGGGTCCTACAATGAGCAGTTCTTC.

V and J are TRBV5-6 and TRBJ1-5; D is possibly TRBD1 (5 bases). Germline V gene data show CDR1 as SGHDT and CDR2 as YYEEEE. V was pared by 4 bases and J by 6 bases, with 17 bases between. There are 15 residues in the CDR3. The CDR3 is CASSMGPSAGQPQHF. The CDR3, as DNA: TGTGCCAGCAGCATGGGGCCCTCAGCGGGTCAGCCCCAGCATTTT.

This chain's CDR3 is CASSILDTRSDTQYF. CDR3 bases: TGTGCCAGTAGTATCCTCGATACTAGATCCGATACGCAGTATTTT. The rearrangement uses TRBV19 and TRBJ2-3, with D possibly being TRBD2 (5 bases). CDR1 and CDR2 (germline): LNHDA, SQIVND (reference sequence). The CDR3 is made up of 15 amino acids. The germline V and J ends were trimmed by 3 bases and 6 bases, with 16 bases remaining between them.

The chain links TRBV2 to TRBJ2-7; D is perhaps TRBD2 (5 bases). Germline CDR1 reads SNHLY; CDR2 reads FYNNEI. The CDR3 is 13 amino acids. Trimming shortened V by 6 bases and J by 4 bases, and 13 bases separated the two germline ends. CDR3 sequence (DNA): TGTGCCAGCAGACCGGACTCGGCGTACGAGCAGTACTTC. Its protein product is CASRPDSAYEQYF. Based on the CDR3 plus reference TRBV2 and TRBJ2-7, the full variable domain is EPEVTQTPSHQVTQMGQEVILRCVPISNHLYFYWYRQILGQKVEFLVSFYNNEISEKSEIFDDQFSVERPDGSNFTLKIRSTKLEDSAMYFCASRPDSAYEQYFGPGTRLTVT.

The chain uses TRBV4-1 and TRBJ2-3, with D perhaps TRBD2 (6 bases). The CDR3 has 20 residues. Looked up from germline, CDR1 is MGHRA and CDR2 is YSYEKL. V was cut by 0 bases and J by 0 bases, with 22 bases left in between. The CDR3, as DNA: TGCGCCAGCAGCCAAGAAGAAAGGCGGTGGGCGGGGATTAGCACAGATACGCAGTATTTT. Translating gives CASSQEERRWAGISTDTQYF.

This sequence joins TRBV5-1 and TRBJ1-1; 8 nucleotides agree with TRBD1. V lost 0 bases to trimming and J lost 6 bases; unmatched junction nucleotides: 4. This CDR3 comprises 14 residues. Germline values: CDR1 SGHRS, CDR2 YFSETQ. The CDR3 region has the DNA TGCGCCAGCAGCTTGGCTGGACAGGGCGCTGAAGCTTTCTTT. Protein sequence: CASSLAGQGAEAFF. The full variable domain, in which reference TRBV5-1 and TRBJ1-1 provide the parts outside the CDR3, is KAGVTQTPRYLIKTRGQQVTLSCSPISGHRSVSWYQQTPGQGLQFLFEYFSETQRNKGNFPGRFSGRQFSNSRSEMNVSTLELGDSALYLCASSLAGQGAEAFFGQGTRLTVV.

This clone was recorded a few times. The CDR3 sequence is CASSDILGIGVGGYTF. The DNA for the CDR3 is TGTGCCAGCAGTGATATCCTGGGGATCGGGGTTGGTGGCTACACCTTC. This rearrangement joins TRBV25-1 to TRBJ1-2, with D unresolved. The CDR3 sequence is 16 residues long. V gave up 3 bases and J gave up 7 bases, with 21 bases separating them. Germline CDR1 and CDR2: MGHDK and SYGVNS.

The table lists this clone with a count of one. The rearrangement links TRBV2 to TRBJ2-3; TRBD2 matches at 7 bases. V dropped 3 bases and J dropped 2; count of bases not matched to a gene: 5. The CDR3 totals 15 residues. Germline CDR1 and CDR2: SNHLY and FYNNEI. In DNA, the CDR3 is TGTGCCAGCAGTGAGGCTAGCGGTATCACAGATACGCAGTATTTT. It codes for CASSEASGITDTQYF.

This clone was observed a few times. This rearrangement joins TRBV15 to TRBJ2-7, with a weak D call TRBD1 (7 bases). This CDR3 is built from 11 residues. Germline V gene data show CDR1 as LNHNV and CDR2 as YYDKDF (reference sequence). V dropped 8 bases and J dropped 6 bases, with 11 bases sitting between them. The CDR3 loop reads CATRQGGEQYF. The CDR3 DNA is TGTGCCACCCGGCAGGGGGGCGAGCAGTACTTC.

The rearrangement uses TRBV4-1 and TRBJ1-6, with 10 bases lining up with TRBD1. V was clipped by 5 bases and J by 8 bases; unmatched bases: 12. Germline V gene sequence: CDR1 MGHRA, CDR2 YSYEKL. CDR3 length: 17 residues. The CDR3 DNA is TGCGCCAGCAGCACCCGACAGGGGGCGCGGGTGGATTCACCCCTCCACTTT. Translating gives CASSTRQGARVDSPLHF.

CDR3 in amino acids: CASSESRGNQPQHF. In DNA form, the CDR3 reads TGCGCCAGCAGTGAGTCCAGGGGTAATCAGCCCCAGCATTTT. The chain links TRBV10-1 to TRBJ1-5, with D possibly being TRBD1 (6 bases). This CDR3 region has 14 residues. Trimming shortened V by 0 bases and J by 4 bases, and 7 bases separated the two germline ends. The germline gives CDR1 WNHNN, CDR2 SYGVQD (reference sequence).

This clone was picked up one time. The chain employs TRBV19 and TRBJ1-4, with D perhaps TRBD1 (5 bases). V was cut by 4 bases and J by 5 bases, with 14 bases left in between. The CDR3 runs to 15 residues. Per the germline V gene, CDR1 is LNHDA and CDR2 is SQIVND (reference sequence). The CDR3 DNA reads as TGTGCCAGTAGTAACCAGGGCCGCTCAAATGAAAAACTGTTTTTT. Translating gives CASSNQGRSNEKLFF.

The chain uses TRBV10-1 and TRBJ1-2; D possibly corresponds to TRBD1 (6 bases). Germline CDR1 WNHNN, CDR2 SYGVQD (reference sequence). This CDR3 spans 13 amino acids. Trimming left V 5 bases short and J 8 bases short, with 15 bases between. The CDR3 is CASSPNRVEGYTF. CDR3 sequence (DNA): TGCGCCAGCAGTCCAAACAGGGTTGAAGGCTACACCTTC.

This clone was picked up one time. V usage is TRBV7-9 and J usage is TRBJ1-1; D is uncertain. The CDR3 is 13 amino acids. CDR1 is SEHNR and CDR2 is FQNEAQ in the germline V gene (reference sequence). Trimming took off 1 base at V and 6 bases at J, with 9 bases between the two ends. In DNA form, the CDR3 reads TGTGCCAGCAGCTTAGGCAGTTCCCCTGAAGCTTTCTTT. This translates into CASSLGSSPEAFF.

The V gene is TRBV5-1, the J gene TRBJ2-3; D unclear. The length of the CDR3 is 14 residues. Germline V lookup: CDR1 SGHRS, CDR2 YFSETQ. V lost 0 bases, J lost 5 bases, and 10 bases lay in between. The CDR3 coding sequence is TGCGCCAGCAGCTTGGGCCAGGATGGAGATACGCAGTATTTT. Residues: CASSLGQDGDTQYF.

The chain carries TRBV19 and TRBJ1-1; D gene uncertain. CDR1 is LNHDA and CDR2 is SQIVND in the germline V gene (reference sequence). Deletions cut 5 bases from V and 6 bases from J, with 10 bases between. The CDR3 covers 12 residues. CDR3 nucleotides: TGTGCCAGTAGTCAAGAGGGTTCTGAAGCTTTCTTT. Translating it yields CASSQEGSEAFF.

The chain uses TRBV7-2 and TRBJ2-7, with TRBD1 identical over 8 bases. This CDR3 is 16 amino acids long. Germline-derived CDR1 and CDR2 are SGHTA and FQGNSA. The ends lost 1 base at V and 4 bases at J; junction bases unmatched: 9. CDR3 protein: CASSLVRQGALYEQYF. The CDR3 DNA follows: TGTGCCAGCAGCTTAGTTCGGCAGGGGGCGCTATACGAGCAGTACTTC.

The rearrangement uses TRBV5-4 and TRBJ2-5, with D perhaps matching TRBD2 (5 bases). With 3 bases removed from V and 5 bases from J, the gap between germline ends came to 23 bases. Germline V gene sequence: CDR1 SGHNT, CDR2 YYREEE (reference sequence). CDR3 length equals 17 residues. The CDR3 DNA sequence: TGTGCCAGCAGCTCAATGATCCAGAGGGAGACGAGGGAGACCCAGTACTTC. Encoded protein: CASSSMIQRETRETQYF. Drawing the rest from reference TRBV5-4 and TRBJ2-5, the complete variable domain is ETGVTQSPTHLIKTRGQQVTLRCSSQSGHNTVSWYQQALGQGPQFIFQYYREEENGRGNFPPRFSGLQFPNYSSELNVNALELDDSALYLCASSSMIQRETRETQYFGPGTRLLVL.

The chain has TRBV7-9 and TRBJ1-1; possibly TRBD1 for D (6 bases). The CDR3 sequence is 13 residues long. Germline V gene sequence: CDR1 SEHNR, CDR2 FQNEAQ (reference sequence). Trimming cost V 1 base and J 8 bases, with 11 bases left between them. DNA of the CDR3: TGTGCCAGCAGCTTAGGGGACAACCGCGAAGCTTTCTTT. Residues: CASSLGDNREAFF.

The J gene is TRBJ1-1, the V gene TRBV6-1; D might be TRBD1 (5 bases). The CDR3 has 12 amino acids. V lost 8 bases and J 5 bases, leaving 12 bases between the germline ends. The germline gives CDR1 MNHNS, CDR2 SASEGT. The CDR3 reads CASLEGPTEAFF. In DNA form, the CDR3 reads TGTGCCAGCTTGGAGGGGCCTACTGAAGCTTTCTTT.

The V call is TRBV10-3, the J call TRBJ1-2; D perhaps matches TRBD1 (6 bases). The CDR3 spans 14 residues. Trimming pared 0 bases from V and 6 bases from J, leaving 11 bases between. Germline V lookup: CDR1 ENHRY, CDR2 SYGVKD. CDR3 loop: CAISESRGDNGYTF. CDR3 coding DNA: TGTGCCATCAGTGAGTCCAGGGGAGACAATGGCTACACCTTC.

V is TRBV27 and J is TRBJ1-1; no firm D call. This CDR3 spans 14 amino acids. CDR1 MNHEY and CDR2 SMNVEV come from the germline V gene (reference sequence). The V gene lost 2 bases and the J gene lost 1 base, with 8 bases spanning the gap. The CDR3 DNA follows: TGTGCCAGCAGTTTAACACGGGGGAACACTGAAGCTTTCTTT. Amino acids: CASSLTRGNTEAFF.

This clone has a handful of counts. V usage is TRBV6-1 and J usage is TRBJ1-6, with D perhaps TRBD1 (6 bases). This CDR3 is 14 amino acids long. Trimming left V 6 bases short and J 10 bases short, with 16 bases between. Germline V lookup: CDR1 MNHNS, CDR2 SASEGT. This chain's CDR3 is CASRTGTNASPLHF. The DNA of the CDR3 is TGTGCCAGCAGAACCGGGACAAATGCCTCACCCCTCCACTTT.

The chain couples TRBV5-4 to TRBJ1-2; D perhaps matches TRBD1 (6 bases). The germline V and J ends were trimmed by 4 bases and 9 bases, with 16 bases remaining between them. This CDR3 has 13 amino acids. Germline lookup yields CDR1 SGHNT and CDR2 YYREEE (reference sequence). CDR3 sequence: CASSTQGNSRYTF. CDR3 coding DNA: TGTGCCAGCAGCACCCAGGGGAACAGTCGCTACACCTTC.

The chain combines TRBV6-5 with TRBJ1-1; TRBD1 matches at 7 bases. V lost 4 bases and J lost 1; bases outside the gene matches: 9. Germline V gives CDR1 MNHEY, CDR2 SVGAGI. CDR3 size: 16 residues. The CDR3: CASSWGTASQNTEAFF. CDR3 coding DNA: TGTGCCAGCAGTTGGGGGACAGCCTCGCAGAACACTGAAGCTTTCTTT.

In its sample, this clone was seen once. The chain has TRBV6-1 and TRBJ1-4; weak D call: TRBD1 (5 bases). Germline CDR1 reads MNHNS; CDR2 reads SASEGT. Trimming left V 7 bases short and J 7 bases short, with 16 bases between. The CDR3 is 14 residues long. CDR3 coding DNA: TGTGCCAGCAACTCGGCAGGGCCGGTTGAAAAACTGTTTTTT. Protein product: CASNSAGPVEKLFF.

The chain carries TRBV19 and TRBJ2-4; a weak D match, TRBD2 (5 bases). V lost 4 bases and J lost 7, with 14 bases in between. CDR3 length: 14 amino acids. Germline CDR1 reads LNHDA; CDR2 reads SQIVND (reference sequence). This chain's CDR3 is CASSSVGSSNIQYF. Written as DNA, the CDR3 is TGTGCCAGTAGTAGCGTAGGGAGCTCTAACATTCAGTACTTC.

The CDR3, as DNA: TGTGCCAGCAACACGGGAGGGGTCTATGGCTACACCTTC. The encoded protein is CASNTGGVYGYTF. The V call is TRBV9, the J call TRBJ1-2; D is perhaps TRBD1 (5 bases). The CDR3 is 13 amino acids. Germline loops: CDR1 SGDLS, CDR2 YYNGEE. Between the trimmed V and J ends, which lost 6 bases and 4 bases, there was a span of 13 bases.

The sample holds a few counts of this clone. This sequence joins TRBV5-1 and TRBJ1-1; D unclear. Trimming took 4 bases from V and 1 from J, leaving 11 bases between them. The CDR3 is made up of 14 amino acids. Germline CDR1 and CDR2: SGHRS and YFSETQ. The CDR3 nucleotides read TGCGCCAGCAGCCTACTACAAGAGAACACTGAAGCTTTCTTT. This sequence encodes CASSLLQENTEAFF.